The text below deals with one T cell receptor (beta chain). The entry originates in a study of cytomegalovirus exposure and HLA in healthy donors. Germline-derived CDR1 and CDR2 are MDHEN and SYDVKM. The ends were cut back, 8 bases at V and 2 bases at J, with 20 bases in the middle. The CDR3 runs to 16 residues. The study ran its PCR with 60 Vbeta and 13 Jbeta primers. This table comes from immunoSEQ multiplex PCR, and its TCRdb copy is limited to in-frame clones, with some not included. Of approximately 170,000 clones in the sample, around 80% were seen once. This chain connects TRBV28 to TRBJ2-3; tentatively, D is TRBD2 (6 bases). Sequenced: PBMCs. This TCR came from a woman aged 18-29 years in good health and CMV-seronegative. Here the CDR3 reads CASLPPASAFTDTQYF. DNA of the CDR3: TGTGCCAGCCTACCCCCAGCTAGCGCTTTCACAGATACGCAGTATTTT.